Listed below are T cell receptor beta chains from one sample, sequenced in a study of response to subunit inactivated influenza vaccine. TCRdb itself ran the RT-PCR reads through MiXCR, one entry per CDR3 protein. The table records about 520,000 distinct CDR3 sequences, over 25% of them present only once. This sample comprised CD4+ T cells sorted from PBMCs, obtained around 5 days after vaccination. The receptor set was obtained from a man in his fifties or sixties who received an inactivated influenza vaccine. Both conserved end residues are part of each CDR3. The D gene is left open where the match is weak. Clone size is shown for a subset of rows, as once, few, many or a class of expanded clone.

TRBJ2-1	NA	few	TRBV27	CASSLVAGSGNEQFF	TGTGCCAGCAGTTTGGTCGCGGGATCGGGAAATGAGCAGTTCTTC
TRBJ2-2	NA	NA	TRBV24-1	CATSDLMTGELFF	TGTGCCACCAGTGATTTGATGACCGGGGAGCTGTTTTTT
TRBJ1-4	TRBD1	NA	TRBV5-1	CASSPETGRSEKLFF	TGCGCCAGCAGCCCTGAGACAGGGCGGTCCGAAAAACTGTTTTTT
TRBJ2-7	NA	NA	TRBV6-6	CASSYARDEQYF	TGTGCCAGCAGTTACGCCAGGGACGAGCAGTACTTC
TRBJ2-3	NA	few	TRBV24-1	CATSDPSGDTQYF	TGTGCCACCAGTGATCCGAGCGGAGATACGCAGTATTTT
TRBJ2-2	NA	NA	TRBV20-1	CSDPGAGLYTGELFF	TGCAGTGATCCCGGGGCGGGTTTGTATACCGGGGAGCTGTTTTTT
TRBJ2-7	TRBD2	NA	TRBV7-6	CASSRPGAGGHEQYF	TGTGCCAGCAGTCGCCCAGGGGCGGGAGGCCACGAGCAGTACTTC
TRBJ2-5	NA	few	TRBV12-3/TRBV12-4	CASSMDTAGAQYF	TGTGCCAGCAGTATGGACACCGCAGGGGCCCAGTACTTC
TRBJ2-6	TRBD1	NA	TRBV4-3	CASSHGQGSGANVLTF	TGCGCCAGCAGCCATGGACAGGGCTCTGGGGCCAACGTCCTGACTTTC
TRBJ1-1	NA	few	TRBV2	CASSDQTRHYMNTEAFF	TGTGCCAGCAGTGACCAAACTAGACACTACATGAACACTGAAGCTTTCTTT
TRBJ2-1	NA	NA	TRBV20-1	CSARGSPEAYNEQFF	TGCAGTGCTAGAGGGTCCCCGGAGGCCTACAATGAGCAGTTCTTC
TRBJ1-1	NA	NA	TRBV7-2	CASSLSGGGNTEAFF	TGTGCCAGCAGCTTGTCTGGGGGAGGAAACACTGAAGCTTTCTTT
TRBJ2-4	NA	NA	TRBV29-1	CSVSEQGRNIQYF	TGCAGCGTGTCAGAACAGGGACGGAACATTCAGTACTTC
TRBJ2-5	NA	few	TRBV29-1	CSGGGRQEETQYF	TGCAGCGGTGGGGGCAGACAGGAAGAGACCCAGTACTTC
TRBJ2-5	TRBD2	NA	TRBV5-6	CASSQQREYQETQYF	TGTGCCAGCAGCCAACAGCGGGAGTACCAAGAGACCCAGTACTTC
TRBJ2-1	TRBD2	NA	TRBV11-2	CASSPLSGVHNEQFF	TGTGCCAGCAGCCCACTTAGCGGGGTCCACAATGAGCAGTTCTTC
TRBJ2-7	NA	many	TRBV7-2	CASSHYGVKSSYEQYF	TGTGCCAGCAGCCATTACGGGGTTAAAAGCTCCTACGAGCAGTACTTC
TRBJ1-1	TRBD1	NA	TRBV30	CAWNRGGQNTEAFF	TGTGCCTGGAACAGGGGGGGACAGAACACTGAAGCTTTCTTT
TRBJ1-1	NA	NA	TRBV5-1	CASRSWEGTNTEAFF	TGCGCCAGCAGATCGTGGGAGGGGACGAACACTGAAGCTTTCTTT
TRBJ1-1	NA	NA	TRBV2	CASTTANTEAFF	TGTGCCAGCACCACGGCCAACACTGAAGCTTTCTTT
TRBJ2-1	NA	many	TRBV5-1	CASSQMWPAAIYEQFF	TGCGCCAGCAGCCAGATGTGGCCCGCCGCGATCTATGAGCAGTTCTTC
TRBJ1-1	NA	few	TRBV27	CASSPHSYTEAFF	TGTGCCAGCAGTCCACATAGCTACACTGAAGCTTTCTTT
TRBJ2-5	NA	NA	TRBV3-1	CASSQARQVSTQYF	TGTGCCAGCAGCCAAGCGAGACAGGTATCGACCCAGTACTTC
TRBJ1-1	TRBD1	few	TRBV28	CASSLRQGFWLGHSGTEAFF	TGTGCCAGCAGTTTGCGACAGGGGTTCTGGTTGGGGCATTCGGGCACTGAAGCTTTCTTT
TRBJ2-2	NA	few	TRBV7-9	CASSFSRGTGELFF	TGTGCCAGCAGCTTCTCCAGGGGAACCGGGGAGCTGTTTTTT
TRBJ2-1	NA	few	TRBV21-1	CASSKDALDQPYNEQFF	TGTGCCAGCAGCAAAGACGCATTAGACCAACCCTACAATGAGCAGTTCTTC
TRBJ1-1	NA	few	TRBV12-3/TRBV12-4	CASSFSGGFNTEAFF	TGTGCCAGCAGTTTTTCGGGGGGCTTTAACACTGAAGCTTTCTTT
TRBJ2-5	NA	NA	TRBV12-3/TRBV12-4	CASSLGLNQETQYF	TGTGCCAGCAGTTTAGGTCTCAATCAAGAGACCCAGTACTTC
TRBJ2-5	NA	NA	TRBV15	CATSRDPVDSGGTQYF	TGTGCCACCAGCAGAGATCCTGTGGACTCCGGAGGGACCCAGTACTTC
TRBJ2-3	TRBD1	few	TRBV10-3	CAISDGRTGSTDTQYF	TGTGCCATCAGTGATGGGCGGACAGGGAGCACAGATACGCAGTATTTT
TRBJ2-7	NA	NA	TRBV20-1	CSAGTNQYEQYF	TGCAGTGCCGGGACCAACCAATACGAGCAGTACTTC
TRBJ2-3	NA	NA	TRBV21-1	CASSKSPGRRTYF	TGTGCCAGCAGCAAAAGCCCCGGGCGGCGGACGTATTTT
TRBJ1-1	NA	few	TRBV28	CASSPRRSLNTEAFF	TGTGCCAGCAGTCCCCGCCGCTCGCTGAACACTGAAGCTTTCTTT
TRBJ2-3	NA	few	TRBV10-3	CASLKGEASTDTQYF	TGTGCCTCCCTTAAGGGGGAGGCTAGCACAGATACGCAGTATTTT
TRBJ1-5	NA	NA	TRBV10-1	CASSETTGGPQHF	TGCGCCAGCAGTGAAACGACCGGGGGGCCCCAGCATTTT
TRBJ1-1	TRBD1	NA	TRBV20-1	CSARGGQGRTEAFF	TGCAGTGCTAGAGGGGGACAGGGGCGCACTGAAGCTTTCTTT
TRBJ2-3	NA	NA	TRBV12-3/TRBV12-4	CASRPGRSTDTQYF	TGTGCCAGCAGACCGGGACGGAGCACAGATACGCAGTATTTT
TRBJ2-5	NA	few	TRBV3-1	CASSLRNEGETQYF	TGTGCCAGCAGCCTCCGCAACGAGGGAGAGACCCAGTACTTC
TRBJ2-3	NA	few	TRBV11-2	CASSLDSGDTQYF	TGTGCCAGCAGCTTAGATTCCGGGGATACGCAGTATTTT
TRBJ2-7	NA	few	TRBV20-1	CSARPGGQTYEQYF	TGCAGTGCTAGGCCCGGGGGCCAGACATACGAGCAGTACTTC
TRBJ1-1	NA	NA	TRBV7-2	CASSLDTNAFF	TGTGCCAGCAGCTTGGACACGAACGCTTTCTTT
TRBJ2-1	NA	few	TRBV14	CASSQVGAVEQFF	TGTGCCAGCAGCCAAGTCGGCGCGGTTGAGCAGTTCTTC
TRBJ2-5	TRBD2	NA	TRBV6-5	CASSRTSGSWTQYF	TGTGCCAGCAGCCGAACTAGCGGGAGCTGGACCCAGTACTTC
TRBJ1-4	NA	few	TRBV20-1	CSAQNRGEVKNCFF	NA
TRBJ1-1	TRBD1	few	TRBV20-1	CSASRGTGGGTEAFF	TGCAGTGCTAGCCGAGGGACAGGGGGTGGCACTGAAGCTTTCTTT
TRBJ2-5	TRBD2	NA	TRBV7-7	CASSRITSGGSETQYF	TGTGCTAGCAGCCGGATAACTAGCGGGGGTTCAGAGACCCAGTACTTC
TRBJ2-7	TRBD2	NA	TRBV18	CASSPQEGGSYEQYF	TGTGCCAGCTCACCCCAGGAGGGAGGGTCCTACGAGCAGTACTTC
TRBJ2-1	NA	NA	TRBV4-3	CASSLTGTHRNEQFF	TGCGCCAGCAGCCTGACAGGGACTCATCGCAATGAGCAGTTCTTC
TRBJ2-3	NA	few	TRBV24-1	CATSDVMGRGTDTQYF	TGTGCCACCAGTGACGTGATGGGGCGAGGCACAGATACGCAGTATTTT
TRBJ2-5	NA	NA	TRBV18	CASAEQETQYF	TGTGCCAGCGCCGAACAGGAGACCCAGTACTTC
TRBJ2-7	TRBD2	NA	TRBV29-1	CSVVGLAGAGEQYF	TGCAGCGTAGTAGGCCTAGCGGGAGCTGGGGAGCAGTACTTC
TRBJ2-5	NA	NA	TRBV12-3/TRBV12-4	CASSLEPAAQYF	TGTGCCAGCAGTTTAGAACCAGCTGCCCAGTACTTC
TRBJ2-1	NA	few	TRBV10-3	CAISAGRSSYNEQFF	TGTGCCATCAGTGCGGGGCGTAGCTCCTACAATGAGCAGTTCTTC
TRBJ2-1	NA	NA	TRBV6-1	CASSERASSYNEQFF	TGTGCCAGCAGTGAGAGGGCGAGCTCCTACAATGAGCAGTTCTTC